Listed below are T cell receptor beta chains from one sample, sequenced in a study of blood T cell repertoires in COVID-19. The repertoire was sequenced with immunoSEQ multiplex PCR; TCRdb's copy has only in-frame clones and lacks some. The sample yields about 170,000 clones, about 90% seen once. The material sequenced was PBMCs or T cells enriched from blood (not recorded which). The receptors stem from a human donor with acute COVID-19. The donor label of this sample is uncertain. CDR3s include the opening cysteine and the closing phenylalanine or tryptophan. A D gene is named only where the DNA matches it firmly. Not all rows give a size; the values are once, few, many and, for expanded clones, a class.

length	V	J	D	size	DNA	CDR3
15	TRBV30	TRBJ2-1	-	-	TGTGCCTGGAGTGTACAGTGGGGCCCCCAGAATGAGCAGTTCTTC	CAWSVQWGPQNEQFF
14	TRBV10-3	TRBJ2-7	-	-	TGTGCCATCAGTGAGTCGGTCAGCTCCTACGAGCAGTACTTC	CAISESVSSYEQYF
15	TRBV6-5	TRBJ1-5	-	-	TGTGCCAGCAGCGACAGTTTCTGGGGCAATCAGCCCCAGCATTTT	CASSDSFWGNQPQHF
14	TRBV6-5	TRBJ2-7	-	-	TGTGCCAGCAGTTCGCGATATGGTAAGCGGAGACAGTACTTC	CASSSRYGKRRQYF
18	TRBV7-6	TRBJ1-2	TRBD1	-	TGTGCCAGCAGCTTAGCCTTATTTCGGACAGACAGGGAGGTTGGCTACACCTTC	CASSLALFRTDREVGYTF
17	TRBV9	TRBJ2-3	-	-	TGTGCCAGCAGCGTATCTTGGCGGGGTTCTAGCACAGATACGCAGTATTTT	CASSVSWRGSSTDTQYF
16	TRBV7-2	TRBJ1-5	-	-	TGTGCCAGCAGCTTATCCCCGGGAGGTTTCAATCAGCCCCAGCATTTT	CASSLSPGGFNQPQHF
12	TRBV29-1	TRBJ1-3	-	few	TGCAGCGTTGTCAGGTCTGGAAACACCATATATTTT	CSVVRSGNTIYF
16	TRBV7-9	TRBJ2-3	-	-	TGTGCCAGCAGCTTAGCCGGCGGGCGGCATACAGATACGCAGTATTTT	CASSLAGGRHTDTQYF
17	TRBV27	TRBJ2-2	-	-	TGTGCCAGCAGTTTATTCGCACTGAAATATAACACCGGGGAGCTGTTTTTT	CASSLFALKYNTGELFF
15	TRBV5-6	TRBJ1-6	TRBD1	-	TGTGCCAGCAGCTTGGGGCAGGGGGTAAATTCACCCCTCCACTTT	CASSLGQGVNSPLHF
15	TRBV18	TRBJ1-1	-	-	TGTGCCAGCTCACCAGATCTGGGAGGGAACACTGAAGCTTTCTTT	CASSPDLGGNTEAFF
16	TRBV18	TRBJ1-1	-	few	TGTGCCAGCTCACCACCATTTCTGGGGAGAAACACTGAAGCTTTCTTT	CASSPPFLGRNTEAFF
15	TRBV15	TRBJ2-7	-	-	TGTGCCACCAGCAGAGATCTGGCAAGGGGAGGAGAGCAGTACTTC	CATSRDLARGGEQYF
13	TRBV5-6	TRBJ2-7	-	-	TGTGCCAGCAGCGGACGGGATTCCTACGAGCAGTACTTC	CASSGRDSYEQYF
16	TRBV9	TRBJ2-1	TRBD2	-	TGTGCCAGCAGCGTAGGCCGCGGGGGGTTCTACAATGAGCAGTTCTTC	CASSVGRGGFYNEQFF
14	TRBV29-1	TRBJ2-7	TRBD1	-	TGCAGCGTTGAAGACCGACAGGGGGCATACGAGCAGTACTTC	CSVEDRQGAYEQYF